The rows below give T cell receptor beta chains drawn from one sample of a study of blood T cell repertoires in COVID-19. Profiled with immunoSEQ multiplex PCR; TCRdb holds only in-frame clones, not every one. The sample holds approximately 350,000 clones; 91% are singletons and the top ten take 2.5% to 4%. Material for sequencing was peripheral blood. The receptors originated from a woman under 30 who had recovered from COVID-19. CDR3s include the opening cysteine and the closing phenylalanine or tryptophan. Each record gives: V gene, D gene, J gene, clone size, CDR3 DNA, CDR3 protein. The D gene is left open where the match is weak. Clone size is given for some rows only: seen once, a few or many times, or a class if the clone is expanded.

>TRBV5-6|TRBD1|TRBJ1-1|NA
TGTGCCAGCAGCGAGGACAGGGACACTGAAGCTTTCTTT
CASSEDRDTEAFF
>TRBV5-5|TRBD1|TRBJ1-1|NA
TGTGCCAGCAGCTTGGTGACAGGGTCGGGGAACACTGAAGCTTTCTTT
CASSLVTGSGNTEAFF
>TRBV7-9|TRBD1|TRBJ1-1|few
TGTGCCAGCAGCCCCGGACAGGGTATGAACACTGAAGCTTTCTTT
CASSPGQGMNTEAFF
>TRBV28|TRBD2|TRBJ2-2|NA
TGTGCTGCGGGGGGGCAAGCCGGGGAGCTGTTTTTT
CAAGGQAGELFF
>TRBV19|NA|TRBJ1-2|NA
TGTGCCAGTAGCCAGCCGGTAGGGGTAAGGGACTATGGCTACACCTTC
CASSQPVGVRDYGYTF
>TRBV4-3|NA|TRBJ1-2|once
TGCGCCAGCAGCCAAGACAGGAGGACTAACTATGGCTACACCTTC
CASSQDRRTNYGYTF
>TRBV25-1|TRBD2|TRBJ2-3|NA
TGTGCCAGCAGTGAATTAGCGGGAGGGACTAGCACAGATACGCAGTATTTT
CASSELAGGTSTDTQYF
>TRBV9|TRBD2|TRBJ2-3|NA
TGTGCCAGCAGCGTAGGGGCGGGAGGTGTCGATACGCAGTATTTT
CASSVGAGGVDTQYF
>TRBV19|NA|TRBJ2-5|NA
TGTGCCAGTAGTATATCGAAGCCCGGAGGGGAGACCCAGTACTTC
CASSISKPGGETQYF
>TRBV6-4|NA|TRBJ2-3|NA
TGTGCCAGCAGTAGGAACGGGGGAAGCCCAGATACGCAGTATTTT
CASSRNGGSPDTQYF
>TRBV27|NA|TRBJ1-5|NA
TGTGCCAGCAGTTCGACAGGTAGCAATCAGCCCCAGCATTTT
CASSSTGSNQPQHF
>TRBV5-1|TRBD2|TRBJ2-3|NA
TGCGCCAGCAGCTTGGCCGGACTAGCCACAGATACGCAGTATTTT
CASSLAGLATDTQYF
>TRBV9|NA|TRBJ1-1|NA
TGTGCCAGCAGCCCAATCGACAGGTTGAACACTGAAGCTTTCTTT
CASSPIDRLNTEAFF
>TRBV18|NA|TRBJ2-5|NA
TGTGCCAGCTCTCCGATCGGGGAAGAGACCCAGTACTTC
CASSPIGEETQYF
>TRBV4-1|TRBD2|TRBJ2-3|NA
TGCGCCAGCAGCCAAGAATGGACGGGACTAGCGACAGATACGCAGTATTTT
CASSQEWTGLATDTQYF
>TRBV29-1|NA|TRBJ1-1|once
TGCAGCGGAGGGCCCACGGAGAGGGAAGCTTTCTTT
CSGGPTEREAFF
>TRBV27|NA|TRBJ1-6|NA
TGTGCCAGCAGTTTGATGCAGGGATATAATTCACCCCTCCACTTT
CASSLMQGYNSPLHF
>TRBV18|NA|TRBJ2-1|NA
TGTGCCAGCTCACCGGTGTCGGGGGTTCTCAGTCCTCTGAACAATGAGCAGTTCTTC
CASSPVSGVLSPLNNEQFF
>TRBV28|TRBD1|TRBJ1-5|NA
TGTGCCAGCAGTCACCACAGGGGGCGTCAGCCCCAGCATTTT
CASSHHRGRQPQHF
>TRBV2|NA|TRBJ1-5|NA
TGTGCCAGCAGTGATATCACAGGGAATCAGCCCCAGCATTTT
CASSDITGNQPQHF
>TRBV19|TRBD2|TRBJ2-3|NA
TGTGCCAGTAGTCGGACTAGCGGGACAGGTCGCACAGATACGCAGTATTTT
CASSRTSGTGRTDTQYF
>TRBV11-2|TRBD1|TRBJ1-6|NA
TGTGCCAGCAGCTTAGGGCAGGGGGGTTCACCCCTCCACTTT
CASSLGQGGSPLHF
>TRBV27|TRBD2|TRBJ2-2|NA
TGTGCCAGCAGTGCCTTACTAGCGGCGAACACCGGGGAGCTGTTTTTT
CASSALLAANTGELFF
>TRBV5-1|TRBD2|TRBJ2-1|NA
TGCGCCAGCAGCTTGGCGCGGGCTAGCGGGAGTGGCTACAATGAGCAGTTCTTC
CASSLARASGSGYNEQFF
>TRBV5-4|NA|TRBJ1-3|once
TGTGCCAGCAGCGTGACAGGTGCCGGAAACACCATATATTTT
CASSVTGAGNTIYF
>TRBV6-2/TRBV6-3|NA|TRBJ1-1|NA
TGTGCCAGCAGTTTGGCAGAAAACACTGAAGCTTTCTTT
CASSLAENTEAFF
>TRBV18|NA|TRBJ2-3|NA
TGTGCCAGCTCACCAGGTTCCCCCGGGACAGATACGCAGTATTTT
CASSPGSPGTDTQYF
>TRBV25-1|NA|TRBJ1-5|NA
TGTGCCAGCACTCAACGGAGCGGGCCGGGGCCCCAGCATTTT
CASTQRSGPGPQHF
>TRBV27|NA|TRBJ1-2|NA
TGTGCCAGCAGTTTGGCGGCAAACTATGGCTACACCTTC
CASSLAANYGYTF
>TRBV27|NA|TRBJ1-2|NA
TGTGCCAGCAGGTTAGCAGGTGACGGCCACTATGGCTACACCTTC
CASRLAGDGHYGYTF
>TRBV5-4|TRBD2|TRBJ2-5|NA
TGTGCCAGCAGCCGGCTCAGCGGGGCTAACGGAGAGACCCAGTACTTC
CASSRLSGANGETQYF